This is a list of T cell receptor beta chains from one sample in a study of control samples from healthy donors and cancer patients. Measured with immunoSEQ multiplex PCR; TCRdb has only the in-frame clones, and not every one. There are about 19,000 clones in the sample; around 80% occur only once, and approximately 30% lies in the top ten. Sequencing was carried out using PBMCs. The receptor source for this set is a woman in her sixties or seventies with lung cancer. Both conserved end residues are part of each CDR3. A D gene is named only where the DNA matches it firmly. The size field is filled for only some rows; it gives once, few, many or a size class.

clone_size: -
v_call: TRBV19
j_call: TRBJ2-1
d_call: -
cdr3_nt: TGTGCCAGTAGTATAGCGAGAAAGGAGGGGAATGAGCAGTTCTTC
cdr3_aa: CASSIARKEGNEQFF

clone_size: -
v_call: TRBV7-2
j_call: TRBJ1-2
d_call: TRBD1
cdr3_nt: TGTGCCAGCAGCTTGTCCGGGACAGGGAGGTATGGCTACACCTTC
cdr3_aa: CASSLSGTGRYGYTF

clone_size: -
v_call: TRBV30
j_call: TRBJ1-6
d_call: -
cdr3_nt: TGTGCCTGGACAGGGGCGCGGCATTCACCCCTCCACTTT
cdr3_aa: CAWTGARHSPLHF

clone_size: -
v_call: TRBV5-6
j_call: TRBJ1-2
d_call: TRBD1
cdr3_nt: TGTGCCAGCAGCTTCGGGACAGGGGCTAACTATGGCTACACCTTC
cdr3_aa: CASSFGTGANYGYTF

clone_size: -
v_call: TRBV24-1
j_call: TRBJ2-3
d_call: -
cdr3_nt: TGTGCCACCAGTGAAGGGTGGTCGCTGGGTACGCAGTATTTT
cdr3_aa: CATSEGWSLGTQYF

clone_size: -
v_call: TRBV11-3
j_call: TRBJ2-7
d_call: TRBD2
cdr3_nt: TGTGCCAGCAGCGGGAGGGCAGACGAGCAGTACTTC
cdr3_aa: CASSGRADEQYF

clone_size: -
v_call: TRBV7-9
j_call: TRBJ1-3
d_call: TRBD1
cdr3_nt: TGTGCCAGCCTACAGGGGGTGGGAAACACCATATATTTT
cdr3_aa: CASLQGVGNTIYF

clone_size: -
v_call: TRBV5-1
j_call: TRBJ1-1
d_call: -
cdr3_nt: TGCGCCAGCAGCCCAAACGCGGGGGGGAGTGAAGCTTTCTTT
cdr3_aa: CASSPNAGGSEAFF

clone_size: -
v_call: TRBV9
j_call: TRBJ1-3
d_call: -
cdr3_nt: TGTGCCAGCAGCGTAGGGCAAGGCTCTGGAAACACCATATATTTT
cdr3_aa: CASSVGQGSGNTIYF

clone_size: -
v_call: TRBV7-2
j_call: TRBJ2-5
d_call: TRBD2
cdr3_nt: TGTGCCAGCAGCTTACACCTGGGACTAGCGGAGACCCAGTACTTC
cdr3_aa: CASSLHLGLAETQYF

clone_size: -
v_call: TRBV29-1
j_call: TRBJ2-1
d_call: TRBD1
cdr3_nt: TGCAGCGTTGAAAACAGGGGCTCCTACAATGAGCAGTTCTTC
cdr3_aa: CSVENRGSYNEQFF

clone_size: -
v_call: TRBV10-1
j_call: TRBJ2-2
d_call: -
cdr3_nt: TGCGCCAGCAGTGAGACAGGCATGGGACCCGGGGAGCTGTTTTTT
cdr3_aa: CASSETGMGPGELFF

clone_size: -
v_call: TRBV2
j_call: TRBJ1-2
d_call: -
cdr3_nt: TGTGCCAGCAGTGAGTCCCTTCTGGGGGCGGAGGGCTATGGCTACACCTTC
cdr3_aa: CASSESLLGAEGYGYTF

clone_size: -
v_call: TRBV3-1/TRBV3-2
j_call: TRBJ2-4
d_call: -
cdr3_nt: TGTGCCAGCAGCCAAGCCCGGGAAAACATTCAGTACTTC
cdr3_aa: CASSQARENIQYF

clone_size: -
v_call: TRBV7-5
j_call: TRBJ2-7
d_call: -
cdr3_nt: -
cdr3_aa: CARSLVGHGTRMCEQYF

clone_size: -
v_call: TRBV5-1
j_call: TRBJ2-3
d_call: -
cdr3_nt: TGCGCCAGCAGCTTGGCCCCGGGTAACACAGATACGCAGTATTTT
cdr3_aa: CASSLAPGNTDTQYF

clone_size: -
v_call: TRBV11-2
j_call: TRBJ2-5
d_call: -
cdr3_nt: TGTGCCAGCAGCTTCGCGGGAAGCCAAGAGACCCAGTACTTC
cdr3_aa: CASSFAGSQETQYF

clone_size: -
v_call: TRBV11-2
j_call: TRBJ2-1
d_call: TRBD2
cdr3_nt: TGTGCCAGCAGCCTACGGGGACTAGCGGGAAATGAGCAGTTCTTC
cdr3_aa: CASSLRGLAGNEQFF

clone_size: -
v_call: TRBV11-1
j_call: TRBJ1-1
d_call: TRBD1
cdr3_nt: TGTGCCAGCAGCCCAAGGACAGGGGGCACTGAAGCTTTCTTT
cdr3_aa: CASSPRTGGTEAFF

clone_size: -
v_call: TRBV4-2
j_call: TRBJ2-7
d_call: TRBD1
cdr3_nt: TGTGCCAGCAGCCAAGAGACAGGGGGCGAGCAGTACTTC
cdr3_aa: CASSQETGGEQYF

clone_size: -
v_call: TRBV30
j_call: TRBJ2-7
d_call: -
cdr3_nt: TGTGCCTGGAACGGGGGCGGGAGTCTATACGAGCAGTACTTC
cdr3_aa: CAWNGGGSLYEQYF

clone_size: -
v_call: TRBV5-1
j_call: TRBJ2-7
d_call: TRBD1
cdr3_nt: TGCGCCAGCAGCCCCCCTTGGACAGGGTACTACGAGCAGTACTTC
cdr3_aa: CASSPPWTGYYEQYF

clone_size: -
v_call: TRBV28
j_call: TRBJ1-6
d_call: -
cdr3_nt: TGTGCCAGCACCAGGACAGCAGATGATAATTCACCCCTCCACTTT
cdr3_aa: CASTRTADDNSPLHF

clone_size: -
v_call: TRBV24-1
j_call: TRBJ2-1
d_call: -
cdr3_nt: TGTGCCACCAGTGTGGGAAGCGCCTACAATGAGCAGTTCTTC
cdr3_aa: CATSVGSAYNEQFF

clone_size: -
v_call: TRBV5-1
j_call: TRBJ2-3
d_call: -
cdr3_nt: TGCGCCAGCAGCTTGGCTTCATCGAGCGACAGTAGCACAGATACGCAGTATTTT
cdr3_aa: CASSLASSSDSSTDTQYF

clone_size: -
v_call: TRBV2
j_call: TRBJ2-5
d_call: -
cdr3_nt: TGTGCCAGCAGTGACGTGATAGCGGTTCAAGAGACCCAGTACTTC
cdr3_aa: CASSDVIAVQETQYF

clone_size: -
v_call: TRBV30
j_call: TRBJ2-2
d_call: TRBD2
cdr3_nt: TGTGCCTGGAGTGGGGGGTCTAGCGGGAGGTCCAACACCGGGGAGCTGTTTTTT
cdr3_aa: CAWSGGSSGRSNTGELFF

clone_size: -
v_call: TRBV6-2/TRBV6-3
j_call: TRBJ2-7
d_call: TRBD2
cdr3_nt: TGTGCCAGCAGTTTCGGACTAGCCTACGAGCAGTACTTC
cdr3_aa: CASSFGLAYEQYF

clone_size: once
v_call: TRBV3-1/TRBV3-2
j_call: TRBJ1-1
d_call: -
cdr3_nt: TGTGCCAGCAGCGACAGCTCTATGAACACTGAAGCTTTCTTT
cdr3_aa: CASSDSSMNTEAFF

clone_size: once
v_call: TRBV7-9
j_call: TRBJ1-1
d_call: -
cdr3_nt: TGTGCCAGCAGCTTAGTCGGGAGGGCCGGAATATGGAACACTGAAGCTTTCTTT
cdr3_aa: CASSLVGRAGIWNTEAFF

clone_size: -
v_call: TRBV18
j_call: TRBJ2-2
d_call: -
cdr3_nt: TGTGCCAGCTCAAAGGACTCATTTACGAACACCGGGGAGCTGTTTTTT
cdr3_aa: CASSKDSFTNTGELFF

clone_size: -
v_call: TRBV3-1/TRBV3-2
j_call: TRBJ2-1
d_call: TRBD1
cdr3_nt: TGTGCCAGCAGCCAAGGACAGGGGGGAGAGCAGTTCTTC
cdr3_aa: CASSQGQGGEQFF

clone_size: -
v_call: TRBV6-2/TRBV6-3
j_call: TRBJ2-2
d_call: -
cdr3_nt: TGTGCCAGCAGTTACCAGGGGGACTTGAACACCGGGGAGCTGTTTTTT
cdr3_aa: CASSYQGDLNTGELFF

clone_size: once
v_call: TRBV7-3
j_call: TRBJ2-3
d_call: -
cdr3_nt: TGTGCCAGCAGCTTAACGGGGAAGACGCAGTATTTT
cdr3_aa: CASSLTGKTQYF

clone_size: -
v_call: TRBV7-9
j_call: TRBJ1-1
d_call: -
cdr3_nt: TGTGCCAGCAGCTTAGAGGGCAGGGTCACTGAAGCTTTCTTT
cdr3_aa: CASSLEGRVTEAFF

clone_size: -
v_call: TRBV30
j_call: TRBJ2-7
d_call: -
cdr3_nt: TGTGCCTGGAGTTTGCGGGCGGGCCCCTACGAGCAGTACTTC
cdr3_aa: CAWSLRAGPYEQYF